This is a list of T cell receptor beta chains from one sample in a study of vaccination and CD4 T cells after COVID-19. TCRdb itself ran the PCR reads through MiXCR, one entry per CDR3 protein. Counted here are about 14,000 distinct CDR3 sequences, almost 40% occurring once; the ten biggest clones make up over 9.5%. These TCRs' antigens remain unknown. Input material: CD4+ T cells from blood, cultured in vitro. The receptors stem from a human donor who had recovered from COVID-19. Each CDR3 is given with its conserved first and last residue. Each record gives: J gene, CDR3 length, V gene, CDR3 protein.

>TRBJ2-7|15|TRBV20-1
CSAETSGRDYYEQYF
>TRBJ1-1|16|TRBV11-2
CASSLKQGAVNTEAFF
>TRBJ2-7|15|TRBV6-2/TRBV6-3
CASTDSGYSSYEQYF
>TRBJ2-7|14|TRBV20-1
CSAGGGGSPHEQYF
>TRBJ2-7|17|TRBV25-1
CASSRATGTSGTYEQYF
>TRBJ2-5|15|TRBV20-1
CSARATNPLEETQYF
>TRBJ2-3|14|TRBV2
CASSSGPNTDTQYF
>TRBJ2-5|11|TRBV7-2
CASSFTETQYF
>TRBJ1-5|16|TRBV21-1
CVSSSRRGPVNQPQHF
>TRBJ1-5|16|TRBV7-8
CASSLMGRQSNQPQHF
>TRBJ1-6|15|TRBV3-1
CASSQGGSRSSPLHF
>TRBJ2-7|14|TRBV20-1
CSARAPSGRYEQYF
>TRBJ1-1|14|TRBV20-1
CSARASQVGDKAFF
>TRBJ2-3|12|TRBV10-3
CANGLSTDTQYF
>TRBJ2-7|12|TRBV10-2
CASSHNRGTQYF
>TRBJ2-1|15|TRBV27
CASNRAGELSDEQFF
>TRBJ2-3|15|TRBV20-1
CSARDPHRGPDTQYF
>TRBJ1-3|14|TRBV5-4
CASSLAEGWNTIYF
>TRBJ1-6|14|TRBV25-1
CASCASQFNSPLHF
>TRBJ2-5|13|TRBV20-1
CSARDLAGETQYF
>TRBJ1-5|13|TRBV30
CAWSEGPRQPQHF
>TRBJ2-3|14|TRBV6-1
CASSSPDWSDTQYF
>TRBJ1-2|14|TRBV2
CASSEMSQRDGYTF
>TRBJ2-5|18|TRBV7-6
CASSPFHGASGSGETQYF
>TRBJ1-5|12|TRBV20-1
CSADRENQPQHF
>TRBJ2-5|16|TRBV7-9
CASSLGVGQGTETQYF
>TRBJ1-5|15|TRBV12-3/TRBV12-4
CASSFRGASNRPQHF
>TRBJ1-2|15|TRBV12-3/TRBV12-4
CASSSPSTGAGGYTF
>TRBJ2-7|14|TRBV28
CASSTDRETYEQYF
>TRBJ1-5|16|TRBV15
CATSRDPGQGGQPQHF
>TRBJ2-6|16|TRBV5-6
CASSLRGRAGANVLTF
>TRBJ1-5|12|TRBV28
CAGGKINQPQHF
>TRBJ2-3|14|TRBV29-1
CSVDLSGGVDTQYF
>TRBJ1-6|14|TRBV28
CASNYRGSGSPLHF
>TRBJ1-5|17|TRBV19
CASSILPTRERDQPQHF
>TRBJ2-3|13|TRBV6-1
CASRGPVGDTQYF
>TRBJ2-5|13|TRBV20-1
CSTHAGSWETQYF